These 8 T cell receptor beta chains were sequenced from one sample in a study of response to subunit inactivated influenza vaccine. Each CDR3 protein is one row after TCRdb ran MiXCR on the RT-PCR reads. The sample has around 300,000 distinct CDR3 sequences; about 20% are singletons. The sample consisted of PBMCs from blood, taken about 19 months after vaccination. Every receptor here comes from a man aged 45 to 70 who received an inactivated influenza vaccine.

This rearrangement joins TRBV7-9 to TRBJ2-7, with D perhaps matching TRBD2 (5 bases). Germline CDR1 reads SEHNR; CDR2 reads FQNEAQ (reference sequence). With 3 bases removed from V and 7 bases from J, the gap between germline ends came to 16 bases. The CDR3 spans 14 residues. CDR3 sequence: CASSLGDKRQEQYF. CDR3 coding DNA: TGTGCCAGCAGCTTGGGAGATAAGAGGCAGGAGCAGTACTTC.

Ten or more counts support this clonotype. The V and J genes are TRBV7-6 and TRBJ1-3; perhaps TRBD1 as D (5 bases). Germline lookup yields CDR1 SGHVS and CDR2 FNYEAQ. Trimming removed 1 base at V and 4 bases at J, with 14 bases between. The CDR3 has 16 residues. CDR3 sequence (DNA): TGTGCCAGCAGCTTAGGTCTTTCAGGGTCCGGAAACACCATATATTTT. Translating it yields CASSLGLSGSGNTIYF.

This clonotype was seen a few times. The chain combines TRBV5-5 with TRBJ1-5; weak D call: TRBD1 (6 bases). This CDR3 comprises 14 residues. V was clipped by 0 bases and J by 7 bases, with 11 bases between them. CDR1 and CDR2 from the germline V gene are SGHKS and YYEKEE (reference sequence). In nucleotides, the CDR3 is TGTGCCAGCAGCTTGGGGGGGGGCTCACAGCCCCAGCATTTT. Residues: CASSLGGGSQPQHF.

This clonotype has a handful of counts. The chain carries TRBV6-1 and TRBJ1-2, with no clear D. V lost 0 bases, J lost 5 bases, and 16 bases lay in between. CDR1 is MNHNS and CDR2 is SASEGT in the germline V gene. The CDR3 has 16 amino acids. CDR3 nucleotides: TGTGCCAGCAGTGAAGCGGGCAGCCTCTACCCTTATGGCTACACCTTC. Amino acids: CASSEAGSLYPYGYTF.

Note on this clonotype: No conserved phenylalanine or tryptophan is present at the end of the CDR3, so a read error is the likely explanation. The chain is built from TRBV7-8 and TRBJ1-5, with D uncertain. Germline loops: CDR1 SGHVS, CDR2 FQNEAQ. Trimming removed 0 bases at V and 0 bases at J, with 9 bases between. CDR3 size: 16 residues. The CDR3, as DNA: TGTGCCAGCAGCTTAGCGATTAAGTATAGCAATCAGCCCCAGCATCTT. As protein: CASSLAIKYSNQPQHL.

The gene calls are TRBV21-1 and TRBJ1-5. TRBV21-1 corresponds to a pseudogene. The CDR3 extends over 14 amino acids. CDR3 residues: CASSKAGGNQPQHF. As DNA, the CDR3 is TGTGCCAGCAGCAAAGCTGGGGGCAATCAGCCCCAGCATTTT.

This clonotype was seen at least ten times. The chain carries TRBV6-1 and TRBJ1-1; D gene unclear. V was shortened by 4 bases and J by 3 bases, with 9 bases between the two germline ends. In germline, CDR1 is MNHNS, CDR2 SASEGT. The CDR3 extends over 13 amino acids. This CDR3 is CASSGGPYTEAFF. For the CDR3, the DNA is TGTGCCAGCAGTGGAGGGCCGTACACTGAAGCTTTCTTT.

This clonotype was observed a few times. This sequence joins TRBV6-5 and TRBJ1-1; 9 bases fit TRBD1. CDR1 is MNHEY and CDR2 is SVGAGI in the germline V gene. This CDR3 has 17 residues. V lost 0 bases to trimming and J lost 3 bases; unmatched junction nucleotides: 8. The CDR3 loop reads CASSYSRTGAPDTEAFF. CDR3 in DNA: TGTGCCAGCAGTTACTCGAGGACAGGGGCCCCTGACACTGAAGCTTTCTTT.